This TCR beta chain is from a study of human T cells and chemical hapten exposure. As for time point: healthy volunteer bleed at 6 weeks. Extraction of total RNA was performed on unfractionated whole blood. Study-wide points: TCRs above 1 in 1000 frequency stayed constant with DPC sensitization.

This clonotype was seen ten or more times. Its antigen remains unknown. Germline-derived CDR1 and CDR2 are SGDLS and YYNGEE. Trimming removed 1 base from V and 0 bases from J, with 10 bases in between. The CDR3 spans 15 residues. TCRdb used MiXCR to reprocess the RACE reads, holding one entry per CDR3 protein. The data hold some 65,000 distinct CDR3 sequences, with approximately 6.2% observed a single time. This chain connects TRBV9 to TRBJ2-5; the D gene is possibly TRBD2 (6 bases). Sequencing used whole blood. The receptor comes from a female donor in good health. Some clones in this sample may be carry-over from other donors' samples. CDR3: CASSVTGTYQETQYF. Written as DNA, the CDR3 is TGTGCCAGCAGCGTAACCGGGACTTACCAAGAGACCCAGTACTTC.